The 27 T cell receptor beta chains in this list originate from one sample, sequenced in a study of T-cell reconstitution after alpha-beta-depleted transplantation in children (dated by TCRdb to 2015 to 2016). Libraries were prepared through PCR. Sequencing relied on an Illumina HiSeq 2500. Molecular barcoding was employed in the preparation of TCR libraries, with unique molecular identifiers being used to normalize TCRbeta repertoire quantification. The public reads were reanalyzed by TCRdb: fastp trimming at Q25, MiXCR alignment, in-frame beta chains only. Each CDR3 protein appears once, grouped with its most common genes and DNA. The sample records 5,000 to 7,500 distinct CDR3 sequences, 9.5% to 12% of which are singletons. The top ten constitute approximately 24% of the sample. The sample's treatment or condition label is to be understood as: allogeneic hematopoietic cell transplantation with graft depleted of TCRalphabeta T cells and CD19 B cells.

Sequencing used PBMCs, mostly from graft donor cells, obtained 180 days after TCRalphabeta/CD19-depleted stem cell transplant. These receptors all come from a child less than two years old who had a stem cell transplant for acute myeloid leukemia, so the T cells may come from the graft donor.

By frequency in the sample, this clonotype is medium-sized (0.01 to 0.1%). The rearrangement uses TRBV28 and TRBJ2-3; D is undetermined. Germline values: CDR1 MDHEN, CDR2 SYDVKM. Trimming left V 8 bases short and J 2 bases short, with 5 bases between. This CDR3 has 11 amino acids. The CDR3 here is CASFSTDTQYF. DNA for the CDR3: TGTGCCAGCTTTTCCACAGATACGCAGTATTTT.

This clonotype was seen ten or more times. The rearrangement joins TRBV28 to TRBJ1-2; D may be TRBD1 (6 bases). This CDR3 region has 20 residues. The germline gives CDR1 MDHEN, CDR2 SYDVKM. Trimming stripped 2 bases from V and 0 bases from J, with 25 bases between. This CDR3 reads CASSLADTGTRGPPNYGYTF. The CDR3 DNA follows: TGTGCCAGCAGTTTAGCAGACACCGGGACAAGAGGTCCTCCTAACTATGGCTACACCTTC.

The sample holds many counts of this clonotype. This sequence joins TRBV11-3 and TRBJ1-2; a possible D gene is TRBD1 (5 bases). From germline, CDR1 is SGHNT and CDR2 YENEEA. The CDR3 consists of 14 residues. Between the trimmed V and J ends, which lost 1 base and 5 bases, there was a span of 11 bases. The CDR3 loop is CASSLVGERYGYTF. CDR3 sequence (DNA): TGTGCCAGCAGCTTAGTAGGGGAGAGGTATGGCTACACCTTC.

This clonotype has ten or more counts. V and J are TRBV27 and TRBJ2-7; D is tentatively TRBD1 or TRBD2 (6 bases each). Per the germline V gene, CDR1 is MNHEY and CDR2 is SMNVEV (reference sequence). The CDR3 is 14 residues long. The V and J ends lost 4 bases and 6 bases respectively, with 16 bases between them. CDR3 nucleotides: TGTGCCAGCAGTTGGGGGGCAAATCGAGGCGAGCAGTACTTC. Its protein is CASSWGANRGEQYF.

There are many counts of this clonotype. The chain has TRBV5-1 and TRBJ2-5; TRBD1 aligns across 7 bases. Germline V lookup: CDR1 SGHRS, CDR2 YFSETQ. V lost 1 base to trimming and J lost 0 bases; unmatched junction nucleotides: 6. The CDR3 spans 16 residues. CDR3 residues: CASSLCPQGYQETQYF. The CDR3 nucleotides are TGCGCCAGCAGCTTGTGTCCACAGGGGTACCAAGAGACCCAGTACTTC. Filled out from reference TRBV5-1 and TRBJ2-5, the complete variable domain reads KAGVTQTPRYLIKTRGQQVTLSCSPISGHRSVSWYQQTPGQGLQFLFEYFSETQRNKGNFPGRFSGRQFSNSRSEMNVSTLELGDSALYLCASSLCPQGYQETQYFGPGTRLLVL.

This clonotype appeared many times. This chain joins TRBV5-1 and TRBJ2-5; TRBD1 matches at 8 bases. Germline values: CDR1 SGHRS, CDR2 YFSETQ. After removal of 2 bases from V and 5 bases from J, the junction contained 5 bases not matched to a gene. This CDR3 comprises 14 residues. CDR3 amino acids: CASSFLDREETQYF. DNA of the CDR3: TGCGCCAGCAGCTTTTTGGACAGGGAGGAGACCCAGTACTTC. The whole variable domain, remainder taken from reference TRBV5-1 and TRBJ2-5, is KAGVTQTPRYLIKTRGQQVTLSCSPISGHRSVSWYQQTPGQGLQFLFEYFSETQRNKGNFPGRFSGRQFSNSRSEMNVSTLELGDSALYLCASSFLDREETQYFGPGTRLLVL.

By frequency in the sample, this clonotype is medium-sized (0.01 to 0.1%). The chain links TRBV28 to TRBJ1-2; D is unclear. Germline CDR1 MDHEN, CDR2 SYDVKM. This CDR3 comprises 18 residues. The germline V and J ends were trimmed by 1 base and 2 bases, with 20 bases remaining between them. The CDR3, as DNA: TGTGCCAGCAGTTTATTCGGGCGGGCCGGAGGCTCAAACTATGGCTACACCTTC. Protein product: CASSLFGRAGGSNYGYTF.

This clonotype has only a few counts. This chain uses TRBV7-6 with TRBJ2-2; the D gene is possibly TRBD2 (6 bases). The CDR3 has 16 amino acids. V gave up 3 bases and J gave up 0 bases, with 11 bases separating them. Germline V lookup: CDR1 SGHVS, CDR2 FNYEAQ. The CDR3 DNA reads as TGTGCCAGCAGCTTCGTACTAGCCTCGAACACCGGGGAGCTGTTTTTT. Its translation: CASSFVLASNTGELFF.

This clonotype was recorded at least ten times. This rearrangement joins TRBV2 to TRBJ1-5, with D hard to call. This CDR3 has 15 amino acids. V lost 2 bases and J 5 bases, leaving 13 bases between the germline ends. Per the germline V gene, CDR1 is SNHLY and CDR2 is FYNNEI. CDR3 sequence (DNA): TGTGCCAGCAGTGAACTAGCCGCCTTCGATCAGCCCCAGCATTTT. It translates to CASSELAAFDQPQHF. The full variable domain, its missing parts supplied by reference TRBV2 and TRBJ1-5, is EPEVTQTPSHQVTQMGQEVILRCVPISNHLYFYWYRQILGQKVEFLVSFYNNEISEKSEIFDDQFSVERPDGSNFTLKIRSTKLEDSAMYFCASSELAAFDQPQHFGDGTRLSIL.

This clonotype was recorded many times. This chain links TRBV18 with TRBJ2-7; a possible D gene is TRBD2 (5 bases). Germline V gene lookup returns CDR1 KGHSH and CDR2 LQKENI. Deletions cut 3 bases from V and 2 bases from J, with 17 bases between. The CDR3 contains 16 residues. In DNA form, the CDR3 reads TGTGCCAGCTCACCCTACGACCCAGACGGGGCCTACGAGCAGTACTTC. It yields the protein CASSPYDPDGAYEQYF.

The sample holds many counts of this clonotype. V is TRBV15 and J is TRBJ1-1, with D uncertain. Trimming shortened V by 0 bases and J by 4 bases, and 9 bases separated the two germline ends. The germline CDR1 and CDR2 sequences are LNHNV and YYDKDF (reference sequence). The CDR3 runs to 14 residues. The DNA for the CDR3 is TGTGCCACCAGCAGAGATATTTTGGTCACTGAAGCTTTCTTT. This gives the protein CATSRDILVTEAFF. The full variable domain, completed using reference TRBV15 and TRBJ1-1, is DAMVIQNPRYQVTQFGKPVTLSCSQTLNHNVMYWYQQKSSQAPKLLFHYYDKDFNNEADTPDNFQSRRPNTSFCFLDIRSPGLGDTAMYLCATSRDILVTEAFFGQGTRLTVV.

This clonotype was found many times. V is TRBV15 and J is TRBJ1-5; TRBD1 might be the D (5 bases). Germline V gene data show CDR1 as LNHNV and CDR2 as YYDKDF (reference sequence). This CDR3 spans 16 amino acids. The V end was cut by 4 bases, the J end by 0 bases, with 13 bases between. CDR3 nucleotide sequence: TGTGCCACCAGCAAGGACACTATCCTTAGCAATCAGCCCCAGCATTTT. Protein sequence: CATSKDTILSNQPQHF.

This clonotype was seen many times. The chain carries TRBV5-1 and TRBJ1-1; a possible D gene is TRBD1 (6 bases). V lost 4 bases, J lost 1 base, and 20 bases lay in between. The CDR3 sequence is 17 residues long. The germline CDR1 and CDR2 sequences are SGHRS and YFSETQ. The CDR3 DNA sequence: TGCGCCAGCAGCCCTCAAGTACGGGGGGCGAGGAACACTGAAGCTTTCTTT. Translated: CASSPQVRGARNTEAFF.

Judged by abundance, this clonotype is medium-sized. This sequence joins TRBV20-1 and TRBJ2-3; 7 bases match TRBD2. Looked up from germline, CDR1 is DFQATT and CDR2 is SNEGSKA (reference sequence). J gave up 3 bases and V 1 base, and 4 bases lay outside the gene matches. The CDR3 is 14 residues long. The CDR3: CSARAGGPTDTQYF. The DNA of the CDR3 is TGCAGTGCTAGAGCGGGAGGACCGACAGATACGCAGTATTTT.

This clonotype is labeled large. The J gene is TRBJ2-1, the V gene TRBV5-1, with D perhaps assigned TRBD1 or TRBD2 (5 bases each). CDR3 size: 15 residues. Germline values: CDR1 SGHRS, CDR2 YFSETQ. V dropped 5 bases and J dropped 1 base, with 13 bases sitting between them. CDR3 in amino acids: CASSVGVVSYNEQFF. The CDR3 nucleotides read TGCGCCAGCAGTGTGGGGGTTGTTTCCTACAATGAGCAGTTCTTC. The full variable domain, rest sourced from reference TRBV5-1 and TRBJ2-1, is KAGVTQTPRYLIKTRGQQVTLSCSPISGHRSVSWYQQTPGQGLQFLFEYFSETQRNKGNFPGRFSGRQFSNSRSEMNVSTLELGDSALYLCASSVGVVSYNEQFFGPGTRLTVL.

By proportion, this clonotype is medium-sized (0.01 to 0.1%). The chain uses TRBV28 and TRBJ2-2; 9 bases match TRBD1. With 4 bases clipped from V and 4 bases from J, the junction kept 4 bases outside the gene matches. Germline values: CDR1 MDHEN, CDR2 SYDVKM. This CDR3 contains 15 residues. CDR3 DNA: TGTGCCAGCAGTTACCTGACAGGGGGCACCGGGGAGCTGTTTTTT. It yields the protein CASSYLTGGTGELFF.

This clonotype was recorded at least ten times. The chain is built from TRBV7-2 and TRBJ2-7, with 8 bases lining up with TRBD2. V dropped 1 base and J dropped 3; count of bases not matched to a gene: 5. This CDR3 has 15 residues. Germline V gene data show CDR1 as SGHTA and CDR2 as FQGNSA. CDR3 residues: CASSLEGTRLYEQYF. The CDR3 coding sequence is TGTGCCAGCAGCTTAGAGGGGACTAGACTCTACGAGCAGTACTTC.

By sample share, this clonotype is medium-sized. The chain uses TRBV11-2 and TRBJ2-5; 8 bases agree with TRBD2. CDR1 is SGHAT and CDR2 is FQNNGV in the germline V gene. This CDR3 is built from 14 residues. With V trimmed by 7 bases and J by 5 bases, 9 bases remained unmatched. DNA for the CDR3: TGTGCCAGCAACCTACCCGGGGGGGGCGAGACCCAGTACTTC. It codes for CASNLPGGGETQYF.

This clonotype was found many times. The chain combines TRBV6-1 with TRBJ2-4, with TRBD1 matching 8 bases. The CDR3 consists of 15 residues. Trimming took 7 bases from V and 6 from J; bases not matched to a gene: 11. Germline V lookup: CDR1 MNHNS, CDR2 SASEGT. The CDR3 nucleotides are TGTGCCAGCAAAGACGGCAGGGGGCTTGGAAACATTCAGTACTTC. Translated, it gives CASKDGRGLGNIQYF.

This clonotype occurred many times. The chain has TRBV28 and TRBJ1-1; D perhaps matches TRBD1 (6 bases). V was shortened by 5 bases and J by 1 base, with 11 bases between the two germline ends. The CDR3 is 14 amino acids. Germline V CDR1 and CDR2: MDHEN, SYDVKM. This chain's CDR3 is CASSPPGQNTEAFF. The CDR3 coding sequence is TGTGCCAGCAGTCCCCCGGGACAGAACACTGAAGCTTTCTTT.

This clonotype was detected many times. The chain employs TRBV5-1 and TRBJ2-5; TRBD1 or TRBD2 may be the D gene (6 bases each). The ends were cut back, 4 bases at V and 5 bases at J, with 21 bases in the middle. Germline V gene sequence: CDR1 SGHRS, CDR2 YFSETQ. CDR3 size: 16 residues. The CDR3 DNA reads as TGCGCCAGCAGCACCGTGGGGGCGGTCGGAGGGGAGACCCAGTACTTC. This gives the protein CASSTVGAVGGETQYF.

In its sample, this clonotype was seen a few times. CDR3 in DNA: TGTGCCATCAGTGGAGTAGGTGGACTTTTGGGCTACACCTTC. This encodes CAISGVGGLLGYTF. The chain links TRBV10-3 to TRBJ1-2; D uncertain. The CDR3 contains 14 residues. Germline V lookup: CDR1 ENHRY, CDR2 SYGVKD. The germline V and J ends were trimmed by 4 bases and 8 bases, with 17 bases remaining between them.

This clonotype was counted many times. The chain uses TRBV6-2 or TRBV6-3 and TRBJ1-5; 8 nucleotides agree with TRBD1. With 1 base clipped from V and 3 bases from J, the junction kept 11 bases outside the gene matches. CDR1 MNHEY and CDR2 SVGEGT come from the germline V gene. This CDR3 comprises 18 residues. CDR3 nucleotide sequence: TGTGCCAGCAGTTACTTCATTCCACAGGGGGTGTTCAATCAGCCCCAGCATTTT. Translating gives CASSYFIPQGVFNQPQHF.

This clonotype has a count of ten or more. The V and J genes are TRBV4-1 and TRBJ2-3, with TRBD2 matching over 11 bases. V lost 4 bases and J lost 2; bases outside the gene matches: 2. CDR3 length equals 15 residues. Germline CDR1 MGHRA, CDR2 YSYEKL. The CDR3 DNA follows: TGCGCCAGCAGCCGACTAGCGGGGAACACAGATACGCAGTATTTT. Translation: CASSRLAGNTDTQYF.

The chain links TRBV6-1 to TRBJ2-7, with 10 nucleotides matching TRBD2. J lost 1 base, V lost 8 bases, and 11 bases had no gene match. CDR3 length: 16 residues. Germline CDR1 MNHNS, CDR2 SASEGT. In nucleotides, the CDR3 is TGTGCCAGCGCATTAGGACTAGCGGCACCTTCCTACGAGCAGTACTTC. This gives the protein CASALGLAAPSYEQYF.

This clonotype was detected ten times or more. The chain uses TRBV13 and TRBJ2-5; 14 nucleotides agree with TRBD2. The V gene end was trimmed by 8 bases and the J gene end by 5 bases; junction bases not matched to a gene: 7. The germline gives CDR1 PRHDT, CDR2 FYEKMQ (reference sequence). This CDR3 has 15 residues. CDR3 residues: CASGLGTSGSETQYF. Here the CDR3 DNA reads TGTGCCAGCGGGCTGGGGACTAGCGGGAGTGAGACCCAGTACTTC.

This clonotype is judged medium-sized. CDR3 in amino acids: CASSRPPGSSYNEQFF. The CDR3 nucleotides read TGTGCCAGCAGCCGCCCACCCGGGAGCTCCTACAATGAGCAGTTCTTC. This chain joins TRBV3-2 and TRBJ2-1; TRBD2, the table's D call, lacks a check against the DNA. TRBV3-2 is a pseudogene locus. CDR3 length equals 16 residues.